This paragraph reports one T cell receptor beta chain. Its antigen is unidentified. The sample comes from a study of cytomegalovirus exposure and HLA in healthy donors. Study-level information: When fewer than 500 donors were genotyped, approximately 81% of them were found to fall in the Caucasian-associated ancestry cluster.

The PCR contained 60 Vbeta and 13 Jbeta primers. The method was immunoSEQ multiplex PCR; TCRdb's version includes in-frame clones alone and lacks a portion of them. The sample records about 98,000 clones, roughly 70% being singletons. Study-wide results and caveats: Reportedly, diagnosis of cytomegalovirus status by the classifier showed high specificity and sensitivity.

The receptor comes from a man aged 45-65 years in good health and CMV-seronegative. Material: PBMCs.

For the CDR3, the DNA is TGTGCCAGCAGCTTTACGGGACTCTATGGCTACACCTTC. Encoded protein: CASSFTGLYGYTF. The chain carries TRBV7-9 and TRBJ1-2; D may be TRBD1 (5 bases). With 3 bases removed from V and 4 bases from J, the gap between germline ends came to 9 bases. The V gene's germline CDR1 is SEHNR and CDR2 FQNEAQ (reference sequence). The CDR3 has 13 amino acids.